Sequencing of this T cell receptor (beta chain) was carried out in a study of blood T cell repertoires in COVID-19. At the level of the study: Both acute and convalescent COVID-19 samples were obtained from the United States, Italy and Spain. The cDNA or gDNA used as material had been derived from T cells, B-cell-depleted T cells, or PBMCs.

Per the authors' pipeline: Researchers report that nucleated cell counts were estimated from reference gene primer amplification. Produced via immunoSEQ multiplex PCR; TCRdb's table is partial and in-frame only. V, J and clone size reflect that table, while D and trimming were determined from the DNA. This sample has some 68,000 clones, with 89% found just once. Germline CDR1 reads SGHNT; CDR2 reads YENEEA. CDR3 length: 17 residues. V was pared by 1 base and J by 6 bases, with 11 bases of the junction left unmatched. The chain links TRBV11-3 to TRBJ2-4; TRBD1 matches at 8 bases. Sequencing was done on a sample of peripheral blood. This sequence originates from a middle-aged man with active COVID-19. DNA for the CDR3: TGTGCCAGCAGCTTAGGTTTGGGTCTCACAGGGGGAAACATTCAGTACTTC. Translation gives CASSLGLGLTGGNIQYF.